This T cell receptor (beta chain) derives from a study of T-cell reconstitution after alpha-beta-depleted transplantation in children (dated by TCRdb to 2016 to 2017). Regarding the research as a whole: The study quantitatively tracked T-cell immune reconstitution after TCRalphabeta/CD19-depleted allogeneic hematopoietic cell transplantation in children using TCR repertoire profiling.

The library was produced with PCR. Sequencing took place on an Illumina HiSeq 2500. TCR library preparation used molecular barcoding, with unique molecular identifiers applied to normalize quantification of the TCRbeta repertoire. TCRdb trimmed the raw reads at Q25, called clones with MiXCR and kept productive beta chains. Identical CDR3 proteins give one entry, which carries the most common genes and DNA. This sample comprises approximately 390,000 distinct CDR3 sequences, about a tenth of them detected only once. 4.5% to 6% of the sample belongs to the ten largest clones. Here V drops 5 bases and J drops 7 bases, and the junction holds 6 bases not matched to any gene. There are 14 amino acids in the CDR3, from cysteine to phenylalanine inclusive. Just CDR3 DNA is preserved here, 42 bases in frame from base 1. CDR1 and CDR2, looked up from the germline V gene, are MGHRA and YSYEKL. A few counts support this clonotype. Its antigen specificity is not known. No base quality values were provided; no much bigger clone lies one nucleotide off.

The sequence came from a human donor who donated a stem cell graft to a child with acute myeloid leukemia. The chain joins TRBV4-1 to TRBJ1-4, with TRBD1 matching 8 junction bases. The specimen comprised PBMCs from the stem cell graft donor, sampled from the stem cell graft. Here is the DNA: TGCGCCAGCAGCTACGACAGGGGAATTGAAAAACTGTTTTTT. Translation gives CASSYDRGIEKLFF.